The sequence of this T cell receptor (beta chain) was determined in a study of blood T cell repertoires in COVID-19. Across the study: Sites in the United States, Italy and Spain provided acute and convalescent COVID-19 samples. From T cells, B-cell-depleted T cells, or PBMCs came the material, which was cDNA or gDNA.

With 3 bases removed from V and 3 bases from J, the gap between germline ends came to 14 bases. Looked up from germline, CDR1 is SQVTM and CDR2 is ANQGSEA. The CDR3 loop spans 14 amino acids. In the authors' methods: Scientists estimated how many nucleated cells there were by amplifying reference gene primers. The protocol was immunoSEQ multiplex PCR, while the TCRdb copy is restricted to in-frame clones and leaves out a portion. V, J and clone size are taken as reported in that table, and D and trimming were inferred from the DNA itself. The table shows 200,000 to 250,000 clones, with under 85% occurring only once.

J is TRBJ2-5 and V is TRBV29-1, with D possibly matching TRBD1 (5 bases). The specimen was peripheral blood. This TCR came from a human donor in a cohort sampled during active COVID-19. For the CDR3, the DNA is TGCAGCGTTGACCAACAGGACATGAAAGAGACCCAGTACTTC. It yields the protein CSVDQQDMKETQYF.